One sample yielded the 29 T cell receptor beta chains listed below, sequenced in a study of T-cell memory formation after mild COVID-19. One entry per CDR3 protein results from TCRdb running MiXCR on the 5' RACE reads. The table has approximately 300,000 distinct CDR3 sequences, approximately 16% seen once. Sequenced material: PBMCs or a T cell subset sorted from them (not recorded which). These receptors came from a man aged 18 to 30 who had mild COVID-19 (a few samples of this study predate the infection). Cell type and time point are not known.

The rearrangement links TRBV28 to TRBJ2-7; TRBD1 matches at 7 bases. The trim removed 6 bases at V and 6 bases at J, leaving 5 bases unmatched. From germline, CDR1 is MDHEN and CDR2 SYDVKM. The CDR3 is 12 amino acids. The CDR3, as DNA: TGTGCCAGCAGAGCACAGGGGCGCGAGCAGTACGTC. Translation gives CASRAQGREQYV.

This chain links TRBV19 with TRBJ1-1, with D maybe TRBD1 (6 bases). Deletions cut 7 bases from V and 1 base from J, with 19 bases between. The CDR3 has 16 residues. Germline CDR1 reads LNHDA; CDR2 reads SQIVND (reference sequence). CDR3 bases: TGTGCCAGTACCCGGCCAGGGGAGGATGGGAACACTGAAGCTTTCTTT. Protein product: CASTRPGEDGNTEAFF.

The V and J genes are TRBV20-1 and TRBJ2-3; D is possibly TRBD1 (5 bases). Germline V gene lookup returns CDR1 DFQATT and CDR2 SNEGSKA (reference sequence). Between the trimmed V and J ends, which lost 8 bases and 2 bases, there was a span of 14 bases. The CDR3 has 13 amino acids. The CDR3 protein is CSQGQPITDTQYF. CDR3 coding DNA: TGCAGTCAGGGCCAGCCCATCACAGATACGCAGTATTTT.

This clonotype was found many times. The V and J genes are TRBV7-9 and TRBJ1-2; D is ambiguous. V dropped 7 bases and J dropped 2 bases, with 11 bases sitting between them. CDR1 and CDR2 from the germline V gene are SEHNR and FQNEAQ (reference sequence). The CDR3 is made up of 13 amino acids. The CDR3 region is CASTPGTNYGYTF. DNA for the CDR3: TGTGCCAGCACCCCAGGCACCAACTATGGCTACACCTTC.

This clonotype was seen a few times. The chain is built from TRBV6-2 or TRBV6-3 and TRBJ1-4; possible D gene TRBD1, 6 bases. The CDR3 extends over 16 amino acids. The V end was cut by 7 bases, the J end by 5 bases, with 20 bases between. Looked up from germline, CDR1 is MNHEY and CDR2 is SVGEGT. CDR3 residues: CASTPSPGQKNEKLFF. The CDR3 nucleotides read TGTGCCAGCACCCCGAGCCCCGGACAGAAGAATGAAAAACTGTTTTTT.

Only a few counts were recorded for this clonotype. This chain connects TRBV6-5 to TRBJ1-2, with D maybe TRBD1 (6 bases). The CDR3 length is 12 residues. The V end was cut by 7 bases, the J end by 7 bases, with 13 bases between. Germline CDR1 and CDR2: MNHEY and SVGAGI. The CDR3 region has the DNA TGTGCCAGCAAAACAGGGAGTATTGGCTACACCTTC. Translating gives CASKTGSIGYTF.

The genes are TRBV7-6 and TRBJ2-3; 7 bases are shared with TRBD2. The CDR3 extends over 15 amino acids. Germline V gene data show CDR1 as SGHVS and CDR2 as FNYEAQ. V lost 4 bases, J lost 4 bases, and 8 bases stayed unmatched. This CDR3 is CASSSLPGGADTQYF. The CDR3 DNA reads TGTGCCAGCAGCTCCCTCCCGGGGGGAGCAGATACGCAGTATTTT.

This clonotype was recorded at least ten times. V and J are TRBV5-1 and TRBJ2-1; D is perhaps TRBD1 (6 bases). The CDR3 totals 14 residues. The V gene lost 4 bases and the J gene lost 0 bases, with 8 bases spanning the gap. Germline V gene data show CDR1 as SGHRS and CDR2 as YFSETQ. The CDR3 spells CASSQDSSYNEQFF. CDR3 bases: TGCGCCAGCAGCCAGGACAGCTCCTACAATGAGCAGTTCTTC. The entire variable domain, with the rest obtained from reference TRBV5-1 and TRBJ2-1, is as follows: KAGVTQTPRYLIKTRGQQVTLSCSPISGHRSVSWYQQTPGQGLQFLFEYFSETQRNKGNFPGRFSGRQFSNSRSEMNVSTLELGDSALYLCASSQDSSYNEQFFGPGTRLTVL.

This clonotype was detected only a few times. J is TRBJ2-1 and V is TRBV9; 9 bases match TRBD1. The CDR3 is 15 residues long. Losses at the gene ends were 0 bases for V and 7 bases for J; bases not matched to a gene: 5. Germline loops: CDR1 SGDLS, CDR2 YYNGEE. CDR3 in amino acids: CASSVEGGQGNEQFF. CDR3 sequence (DNA): TGTGCCAGCAGCGTAGAAGGGGGACAGGGTAATGAGCAGTTCTTC.

The genes are TRBV6-5 and TRBJ2-5; maybe TRBD2 (5 bases). This CDR3 has 14 residues. CDR1 is MNHEY and CDR2 is SVGAGI in the germline V gene. Trimming shortened V by 2 bases and J by 1 base, and 8 bases separated the two germline ends. CDR3 sequence: CASSYRGIQETQYF. CDR3 DNA sequence: TGTGCCAGCAGTTACCGAGGGATCCAAGAGACCCAGTACTTC.

This clonotype occurred a few times. The DNA for the CDR3 is TGTGCCAGCAGCTTGGGGGGAGCGTATAGCACAGATACGCAGTATTTT. It is translated as CASSLGGAYSTDTQYF. The chain has TRBV5-5 and TRBJ2-3; tentatively, D is TRBD2 (5 bases). Trimming removed 0 bases from V and 0 bases from J, with 11 bases in between. The germline V gene encodes CDR1 SGHKS and CDR2 YYEKEE (reference sequence). The CDR3 totals 16 residues.

The chain is built from TRBV19 and TRBJ2-7, with unresolved D. CDR1 is LNHDA, CDR2 SQIVND, per germline (reference sequence). Deletions cut 3 bases from V and 2 bases from J, with 11 bases between. The CDR3 sequence is 14 residues long. The CDR3 DNA reads TGTGCCAGTAGTATTTCCCACAACCCCTACGAGCAGTACTTC. Its protein is CASSISHNPYEQYF. The full variable domain, with the rest looked up from reference TRBV19 and TRBJ2-7, is DGGITQSPKYLFRKEGQNVTLSCEQNLNHDAMYWYRQDPGQGLRLIYYSQIVNDFQKGDIAEGYSVSREKKESFPLTVTSAQKNPTAFYLCASSISHNPYEQYFGPGTRLTVT.

The V gene is TRBV29-1, the J gene TRBJ1-5; D is ambiguous. The CDR3 is 11 residues long. V shed 4 bases and J shed 4 bases, with 5 bases lying between them. CDR1 is SQVTM, CDR2 ANQGSEA, per germline. CDR3 sequence (DNA): TGCAGCGTTGGAGGGAATCAGCCCCAGCATTTT. This codes for CSVGGNQPQHF.

This chain connects TRBV5-4 to TRBJ2-2, with 7 bases lining up with TRBD2. Germline lookup yields CDR1 SGHNT and CDR2 YYREEE (reference sequence). The CDR3 extends over 14 amino acids. The ends lost 4 bases at V and 4 bases at J; junction bases unmatched: 4. DNA for the CDR3: TGTGCCAGCAGCCCGCCGGGGGGCACCGGGGAGCTGTTTTTT. Protein sequence: CASSPPGGTGELFF.

This clonotype came up many times. The J gene is TRBJ2-1, the V gene TRBV4-2; D ambiguous. The CDR3 runs to 16 residues. The V end lost 0 bases, the J end lost 0 bases, and 9 bases lay between the germline ends. The germline V gene has CDR1 LGHNA and CDR2 YNFKEQ. The CDR3 loop is CASSQDLSNSYNEQFF. The CDR3 bases are TGTGCCAGCAGCCAAGATCTTTCTAACTCCTACAATGAGCAGTTCTTC.

This clonotype has only a few counts. The chain couples TRBV7-6 to TRBJ2-7, with 9 bases matching TRBD1. There are 17 residues in the CDR3. The junction had 12 bases not matched to a gene; V was cut back by 5 bases and J by 1 base. CDR1 and CDR2 (germline): SGHVS, FNYEAQ. The CDR3 loop is CASSDPRPGQGSYEQYF. CDR3 DNA: TGTGCCAGCAGCGATCCAAGACCGGGACAGGGTTCCTACGAGCAGTACTTC.

This clonotype was detected only a few times. This sequence joins TRBV20-1 and TRBJ2-3; 15 nucleotides agree with TRBD2. The CDR3 length is 13 residues. CDR1 is DFQATT, CDR2 SNEGSKA, per germline (reference sequence). This CDR3 is CRGTSGGIDTQYF. The CDR3 nucleotides read TGCAGAGGGACTAGCGGGGGGATAGATACGCAGTATTTT.

The chain is built from TRBV7-9 and TRBJ1-3; D is unresolved. Trimming cost V 4 bases and J 0 bases, with 10 bases left between them. The CDR3 loop spans 15 amino acids. CDR1 SEHNR and CDR2 FQNEAQ come from the germline V gene (reference sequence). The CDR3 reads CASSSARRSGNTIYF. The CDR3 coding sequence is TGTGCCAGCAGCTCCGCCAGGCGCTCTGGAAACACCATATATTTT.

The chain has TRBV4-3 and TRBJ2-7; 10 bases agree with TRBD2. The CDR3 length is 19 residues. Germline V gene data show CDR1 as LGHNA and CDR2 as YSLEER. V lost 2 bases and J lost 4; bases outside the gene matches: 17. Here the CDR3 reads CASSQHPAGLAGDRYEQYV. The CDR3 DNA reads TGCGCCAGCAGCCAACACCCTGCTGGGCTAGCGGGGGACAGGTACGAGCAGTACGTC.

The table lists this clonotype with a few counts. The chain uses TRBV7-2 and TRBJ2-3; 7 nucleotides agree with TRBD1. CDR1 is SGHTA and CDR2 is FQGNSA in the germline V gene. The CDR3 has 15 residues. The V segment lost 4 bases and the J segment 3 bases; nucleotides outside the gene matches: 7. In DNA, the CDR3 is TGTGCCAGCAGCTCCTACAGGGGTACGACAGATACGCAGTATTTT. It yields the protein CASSSYRGTTDTQYF.

This chain joins TRBV20-1 and TRBJ2-7, with D hard to call. CDR1 is DFQATT, CDR2 SNEGSKA, per germline (reference sequence). This CDR3 is 15 amino acids long. V was pared by 0 bases and J by 5 bases, with 17 bases between. The CDR3 protein is CSARDHPWQSDEQYF. As DNA, the CDR3 is TGCAGTGCTAGAGATCACCCCTGGCAGAGCGACGAGCAGTACTTC.

This clonotype showed up many times. This chain uses TRBV7-3 with TRBJ2-3; TRBD2 agrees at 7 bases. CDR3 length equals 14 residues. CDR1 and CDR2 (germline): SGHTA, FQGTGA. V was clipped by 5 bases and J by 0 bases; unmatched bases: 2. CDR3 region: CASSRGLSTDTQYF. The CDR3 DNA reads as TGTGCCAGCAGCAGGGGACTAAGCACAGATACGCAGTATTTT.

This clonotype was recorded a few times. The chain links TRBV6-5 to TRBJ2-3; D not certain. V lost 0 bases, J lost 2 bases, and 3 bases lay in between. The CDR3 totals 13 residues. The germline CDR1 and CDR2 sequences are MNHEY and SVGAGI. The CDR3 loop is CASSYSYTDTQYF. The CDR3 DNA sequence: TGTGCCAGCAGTTACTCTTACACAGATACGCAGTATTTT.

V usage is TRBV5-6 and J usage is TRBJ2-3, with 7 bases fitting TRBD1. Germline values: CDR1 SGHDT, CDR2 YYEEEE. The CDR3 runs 15 residues. J gave up 6 bases and V 1 base, and 8 bases lay outside the gene matches. This CDR3 is CASSLMTGNLDTQYF. The CDR3 bases are TGTGCCAGCAGCTTGATGACAGGGAATTTGGATACGCAGTATTTT.

This clonotype showed up just a few times. V usage is TRBV28 and J usage is TRBJ2-3, with D possibly matching TRBD1 (6 bases). The V end was cut by 6 bases, the J end by 2 bases, with 15 bases between. In germline, CDR1 is MDHEN, CDR2 SYDVKM. CDR3 length: 15 amino acids. The DNA for the CDR3 is TGTGCCAGCAGCATCATTGACAGGACCACAGATACGCAGTATTTT. Encoded protein: CASSIIDRTTDTQYF.

The chain joins TRBV24-1 to TRBJ1-1, with 7 bases aligning to TRBD1. The CDR3 is 13 residues long. Germline V gene sequence: CDR1 KGHDR, CDR2 SFDVKD. Trimming removed 9 bases from V and 4 bases from J; junction bases left unmatched: 7. CDR3 sequence (DNA): TGTGCCACCCCGGGACAGTTCGGCACTGAAGCTTTCTTT. It specifies CATPGQFGTEAFF.

The rearrangement links TRBV5-6 to TRBJ2-5; 7 positions agree with TRBD1. Germline lookup yields CDR1 SGHDT and CDR2 YYEEEE. V lost 3 bases and J lost 2; bases outside the gene matches: 7. The CDR3 runs to 15 residues. The CDR3 nucleotides read TGTGCCAGCAGCTCCGGGACAGTTCTACAAGAGACCCAGTACTTC. Translating gives CASSSGTVLQETQYF.

The chain is built from TRBV7-2 and TRBJ2-1; D uncertain. With 1 base removed from V and 6 bases from J, the gap between germline ends came to 7 bases. The CDR3 sequence is 13 residues long. CDR1 is SGHTA and CDR2 is FQGNSA in the germline V gene. Written as DNA, the CDR3 is TGTGCCAGCAGCTTAGATCCGATCAATGAGCAGTTCTTC. Translation: CASSLDPINEQFF.

The chain couples TRBV9 to TRBJ2-7, with D perhaps TRBD1 (5 bases). The V end lost 0 bases, the J end lost 3 bases, and 7 bases lay between the germline ends. This CDR3 spans 13 amino acids. The germline gives CDR1 SGDLS, CDR2 YYNGEE. The CDR3 sequence is CASSVDQGYEQYF. The CDR3 coding sequence is TGTGCCAGCAGCGTAGACCAGGGCTACGAGCAGTACTTC.